The 2 T cell receptor beta chains in this list originate from one sample, sequenced in a study of T cells after yellow fever vaccination. Each CDR3 protein gets one entry after TCRdb re-called the 5' RACE reads with MiXCR. The data contain 450,000 to 650,000 distinct CDR3 sequences, roughly 13% of them seen just once; the ten biggest clones take up around 15%. Sequencing was performed on PBMCs, taken on the day of the yellow fever booster vaccination. The receptors derive from a man younger than 40 who received the YFV17D yellow fever vaccine.

This chain connects TRBV12-3 or TRBV12-4 to TRBJ2-1, with D possibly TRBD1 on 6 matching bases. The CDR3 covers 14 residues. The germline V and J ends were trimmed by 5 bases and 8 bases, with 16 bases remaining between them. The CDR3 DNA follows: TGTGCCAGCAGTATCTCTCCACAGGGCTATGAGCAGTTCTTC. Protein sequence: CASSISPQGYEQFF.

There are a few counts of this clonotype. V usage is TRBV6-2 or TRBV6-3 and J usage is TRBJ2-5, with 7 bases matching TRBD2. From germline, CDR1 is MNHEY and CDR2 SVGEGT. The CDR3 has 14 residues. The V gene end was trimmed by 7 bases and the J gene end by 5 bases; junction bases not matched to a gene: 10. The CDR3, as DNA: TGTGCCAGCACCAGACGGGCGGGAGTGGAGACCCAGTACTTC. As protein: CASTRRAGVETQYF.